This T cell receptor beta chain comes out of a study of T cell changes during pregnancy in multiple sclerosis. The germline V gene encodes CDR1 SGHKS and CDR2 YYEKEE (reference sequence). Germline trimming cut 2 bases from V and 2 bases from J; bases unmatched to any gene: 2. This CDR3 has 15 residues. Libraries were prepared by immunoSEQ multiplex PCR; TCRdb keeps only in-frame clonotypes and omits some of them. Counted here are just under 80,000 clones, approximately 92% occurring once; the ten biggest clones make up roughly 1%. In its sample, this clone was seen a few times. The specimen was peripheral blood, collected in the first trimester of pregnancy. The receptor's source is a female donor with multiple sclerosis, enrolled in a pregnancy study. The chain links TRBV5-5 to TRBJ2-2, with 8 nucleotides matching TRBD1. CDR3 amino acids: CASSFRGLNTGELFF. CDR3 DNA sequence: TGTGCCAGCAGCTTCAGGGGGCTTAACACCGGGGAGCTGTTTTTT.